Sequencing of this T cell receptor beta chain was carried out in a study of blood T cell repertoires in COVID-19. The germline CDR1 and CDR2 sequences are SGHTA and FQGTGA. This CDR3 is built from 16 residues. V shed 5 bases and J 3 bases; nucleotides not matched to a gene: 9. Original analysis: The authors estimated nucleated cell counts from reference gene primer amplification. Produced via immunoSEQ multiplex PCR; TCRdb's table is partial and in-frame only. V, J and clone size were drawn from that table, and D and trimming were deduced from the DNA. The sample yields around 80,000 clones, approximately 84% seen once.

This TCR derives from a man aged 50-60 years with COVID-19, enrolled during active disease. The V and J genes are TRBV7-3 and TRBJ2-7; 11 positions match TRBD2. The specimen was peripheral blood. The CDR3 region is CASSPDGLAGHYEQYF. Here the CDR3 DNA reads TGTGCCAGCAGCCCAGACGGACTAGCGGGCCACTACGAGCAGTACTTC.